These 11 T cell receptor beta chains originate from one sample sequenced in a study of identical twins. TCRdb itself ran the 5' RACE reads through MiXCR, one entry per CDR3 protein. The data hold more than 1.5 million distinct CDR3 sequences, with 32% observed a single time. Sequencing was performed on cord blood. These receptors originate from a newborn girl in good health.

This clonotype was detected ten times or more. The rearrangement uses TRBV5-1 and TRBJ2-1, with D perhaps TRBD1 (5 bases). This CDR3 has 13 residues. Between the trimmed V and J ends, which lost 2 bases and 7 bases, there was a span of 10 bases. From germline, CDR1 is SGHRS and CDR2 YFSETQ. CDR3 region: CASSFGAGNEQFF. In DNA form, the CDR3 reads TGCGCCAGCAGCTTTGGGGCCGGAAATGAGCAGTTCTTC.

This chain links TRBV20-1 with TRBJ2-1; D could derive from TRBD1 or TRBD2 (5 bases each). This CDR3 comprises 13 residues. Trimming cost V 1 base and J 7 bases, with 11 bases left between them. CDR1 DFQATT and CDR2 SNEGSKA come from the germline V gene (reference sequence). The CDR3 sequence: CSARAGPRNEQFF. The CDR3 bases are TGCAGTGCTAGAGCGGGACCTAGGAATGAGCAGTTCTTC.

The table lists this clonotype with a few counts. The rearrangement uses TRBV20-1 and TRBJ1-2; perhaps TRBD1 as D (6 bases). Trimming cost V 6 bases and J 0 bases, with 17 bases left between them. The CDR3 covers 15 residues. Germline CDR1 and CDR2: DFQATT and SNEGSKA (reference sequence). DNA of the CDR3: TGCAGTGCCATTACCAGCCACAGGGCTAACTATGGCTACACCTTC. This sequence encodes CSAITSHRANYGYTF.

This clonotype was observed a handful of times. The chain recombines TRBV29-1 with TRBJ1-2; possible D gene TRBD1, 6 bases. This CDR3 has 13 residues. Trimming shortened V by 6 bases and J by 7 bases, and 18 bases separated the two germline ends. CDR1 SQVTM and CDR2 ANQGSEA come from the germline V gene. CDR3 region: CSVAKQGVTGYTF. Here the CDR3 DNA reads TGCAGCGTCGCTAAACAGGGAGTAACTGGCTACACCTTC.

Only a few counts were recorded for this clonotype. The chain has TRBV27 and TRBJ2-1, with TRBD2 matching over 12 bases. The CDR3 totals 18 residues. The V and J ends lost 3 bases and 8 bases, in that order; junction bases with no gene match: 14. Looked up from germline, CDR1 is MNHEY and CDR2 is SMNVEV (reference sequence). CDR3 residues: CASSLVTSGRPWGDEQFF. Here the CDR3 DNA reads TGTGCCAGCAGTTTGGTGACTAGCGGGAGACCTTGGGGTGATGAGCAGTTCTTC.

The sample holds a few counts of this clonotype. CDR3 in DNA: TGTGCCAGCATGGGGGGGGGAGCCAAAAACATTCAGTACTTC. Its protein product is CASMGGGAKNIQYF. The rearrangement joins TRBV6-1 to TRBJ2-4; 7 bases align to TRBD2. V dropped 7 bases and J dropped 0; count of bases not matched to a gene: 3. Germline assignment: CDR1 MNHNS and CDR2 SASEGT. This CDR3 comprises 14 residues.

The chain links TRBV10-3 to TRBJ1-5; D ambiguous. V gave up 3 bases and J gave up 0 bases, with 6 bases separating them. CDR3 length equals 14 residues. In germline, CDR1 is ENHRY, CDR2 SYGVKD. CDR3 sequence (DNA): TGTGCCATCAGTGAAGAGTTTAGCAATCAGCCCCAGCATTTT. This gives the protein CAISEEFSNQPQHF.

In the case of this clonotype: The junction departs from germline at one end; a sequencing error may be responsible. This chain uses TRBV9 with TRBJ1-2; 9 bases agree with TRBD1. The length of the CDR3 is 16 residues. CDR1 SGDLS and CDR2 YYNGEE come from the germline V gene. CDR3 DNA sequence: TGTGCCAGCAGCGCGGGACAGGGCCTTATGACCTATGACTACACCTTC. Translating gives CASSAGQGLMTYDYTF.

V gene TRBV7-2 combines with J gene TRBJ1-5; perhaps TRBD1 as D (6 bases). The CDR3 totals 11 residues. CDR1 is SGHTA, CDR2 FQGNSA, per germline. Deletions cut 6 bases from V and 9 bases from J, with 9 bases between. The CDR3: CASRLTGPQHF. For the CDR3, the DNA is TGTGCCAGCAGACTGACAGGGCCCCAGCATTTT.

This chain uses TRBV20-1 with TRBJ2-7; 10 nucleotides match TRBD2. The ends lost 6 bases at V and 2 bases at J; junction bases unmatched: 22. There are 19 residues in the CDR3. From germline, CDR1 is DFQATT and CDR2 SNEGSKA (reference sequence). The CDR3 DNA is TGCAGTGCGGCCCCGGACGTGATAGCGGGAGGATTAATAACCTACGAGCAGTACTTC. Translating gives CSAAPDVIAGGLITYEQYF.

This clonotype was detected ten times or more. The chain has TRBV7-2 and TRBJ2-3; no clear D. Between the trimmed V and J ends, which lost 1 base and 0 bases, there was a span of 11 bases. Germline assignment: CDR1 SGHTA and CDR2 FQGNSA. CDR3 length: 16 residues. The CDR3 bases are TGTGCCAGCAGCTTAGGCTCCGCTACTAGCACAGATACGCAGTATTTT. Residues: CASSLGSATSTDTQYF.